The 17 T cell receptor beta chains listed next were all sequenced from one sample in a study of cytomegalovirus exposure and HLA in healthy donors. This table comes from immunoSEQ multiplex PCR, and its TCRdb copy is limited to in-frame clones, with some not included. The table has 110,000 or so clones, roughly nine tenths seen once. Material: PBMCs. All receptors come from a man younger than 30 in good health and CMV-seropositive.

This clone was observed a handful of times. The CDR3 reads CASSGTANTEAFF. The CDR3 nucleotides read TGTGCCAGCAGTGGGACAGCGAACACTGAAGCTTTCTTT. V gene TRBV25-1 combines with J gene TRBJ1-1; TRBD1 is a possible D gene (6 bases). Germline V gives CDR1 MGHDK, CDR2 SYGVNS. With 4 bases removed from V and 1 base from J, the gap between germline ends came to 7 bases. The CDR3 has 13 amino acids.

J is TRBJ1-1 and V is TRBV13, with 7 bases lining up with TRBD1. The CDR3 loop spans 12 amino acids. With V trimmed by 5 bases and J by 12 bases, 9 bases remained unmatched. CDR1 and CDR2 from the germline V gene are PRHDT and FYEKMQ (reference sequence). The CDR3 coding sequence is TGTGCCAGCAGCGGCGCCGACAGGGAGACTTTCTTT. Its translation is CASSGADRETFF.

The chain is built from TRBV4-1 and TRBJ2-3, with D maybe TRBD1 (5 bases). The CDR3 loop spans 13 amino acids. Germline assignment: CDR1 MGHRA and CDR2 YSYEKL. V dropped 3 bases and J dropped 7 bases, with 11 bases sitting between them. The CDR3 reads CASSHWTRHTQYF. The CDR3 nucleotides are TGCGCCAGCAGCCACTGGACACGACATACGCAGTATTTT.

The V gene is TRBV4-3, the J gene TRBJ2-2, with D possibly matching TRBD2 (6 bases). Trimming removed 2 bases at V and 7 bases at J, with 14 bases between. The CDR3 runs 15 residues. Germline V gene sequence: CDR1 LGHNA, CDR2 YSLEER. This CDR3 reads CASSQSIGRGGELFF. The CDR3 region has the DNA TGCGCCAGCAGCCAATCTATCGGGCGGGGCGGGGAGCTGTTTTTT.

The chain has TRBV5-1 and TRBJ2-5; maybe TRBD1 (5 bases). The V end lost 4 bases, the J end lost 2 bases, and 9 bases lay between the germline ends. The germline gives CDR1 SGHRS, CDR2 YFSETQ. The CDR3 consists of 13 residues. Here the CDR3 reads CASSLQGQETQYF. In DNA, the CDR3 is TGCGCCAGCAGCCTCCAGGGTCAAGAGACCCAGTACTTC. Full variable domain (remainder filled in from reference TRBV5-1 and TRBJ2-5): KAGVTQTPRYLIKTRGQQVTLSCSPISGHRSVSWYQQTPGQGLQFLFEYFSETQRNKGNFPGRFSGRQFSNSRSEMNVSTLELGDSALYLCASSLQGQETQYFGPGTRLLVL.

V is TRBV4-1 and J is TRBJ2-3, with TRBD1 matching 7 bases. Germline-derived CDR1 and CDR2 are MGHRA and YSYEKL. Trimming removed 5 bases from V and 6 bases from J; junction bases left unmatched: 11. CDR3 length: 15 residues. The CDR3 DNA reads TGCGCCAGCAGCTTTCTGGGACAGACTTCCGATACGCAGTATTTT. Its translation is CASSFLGQTSDTQYF.

This rearrangement joins TRBV30 to TRBJ2-7; D is ambiguous. The CDR3 covers 13 residues. The germline CDR1 and CDR2 sequences are GTSNPN and SVGIG (reference sequence). Trimming took off 1 base at V and 3 bases at J, with 10 bases between the two ends. CDR3 sequence (DNA): TGTGCCTGGAGTGGAGAAGGAGTCTACGAGCAGTACTTC. It is translated as CAWSGEGVYEQYF.

This rearrangement joins TRBV5-1 to TRBJ1-5; D is uncertain. This CDR3 has 14 residues. V lost 4 bases, J lost 9 bases, and 17 bases lay in between. Germline CDR1 and CDR2: SGHRS and YFSETQ. CDR3 region: CASSEEGPHGPQHF. The CDR3 DNA reads as TGCGCCAGCAGCGAGGAGGGCCCACACGGGCCCCAGCATTTT.

CDR3 sequence reads: CASSPFRGGDSPLHF. CDR3 sequence (DNA): TGTGCCAGCAGCCCCTTCCGCGGGGGTGACTCACCCCTCCACTTT. V usage is TRBV5-4 and J usage is TRBJ1-6; tentatively, D is TRBD1 (5 bases). The V end lost 4 bases, the J end lost 10 bases, and 18 bases lay between the germline ends. The germline V gene has CDR1 SGHNT and CDR2 YYREEE (reference sequence). The CDR3 extends over 15 amino acids.

V and J are TRBV6-6 and TRBJ2-1, with D unresolved. Germline V gives CDR1 MNHNY, CDR2 SVGAGI (reference sequence). Trimming took 10 bases from V and 6 from J, leaving 10 bases between them. The CDR3 runs 11 residues. The CDR3: CAIYTGNEQFF. CDR3 bases: TGTGCCATCTACACGGGCAATGAGCAGTTCTTC.

The V call is TRBV27, the J call TRBJ2-1, with 8 bases that match TRBD2. Looked up from germline, CDR1 is MNHEY and CDR2 is SMNVEV (reference sequence). The CDR3 length is 16 residues. The V segment lost 0 bases and the J segment 3 bases; nucleotides outside the gene matches: 4. CDR3 amino acids: CASSLSGGAYYNEQFF. The CDR3 coding sequence is TGTGCCAGCAGTTTATCCGGGGGGGCCTACTACAATGAGCAGTTCTTC.

With respect to this clone: This sample also contains other DNA sequences that code for the same CDR3. This chain joins TRBV19 and TRBJ2-7; 10 nucleotides agree with TRBD1. CDR1 LNHDA and CDR2 SQIVND come from the germline V gene (reference sequence). The CDR3 has 13 residues. Germline trimming cut 4 bases from V and 4 bases from J; bases unmatched to any gene: 1. The CDR3 DNA sequence: TGTGCCAGTAGTAGGGACAGGGGATACGAGCAGTACTTC. It encodes CASSRDRGYEQYF.

This clone has just one count. V and J are TRBV9 and TRBJ1-2, with TRBD1 matching over 7 bases. The trim removed 3 bases at V and 6 bases at J, leaving 11 bases unmatched. There are 15 residues in the CDR3. Germline V lookup: CDR1 SGDLS, CDR2 YYNGEE. CDR3 loop: CASSADIGGLNGYTF. The CDR3 DNA reads TGTGCCAGCAGCGCGGACATAGGGGGCCTGAATGGCTACACCTTC. Together with reference TRBV9 and TRBJ1-2, the CDR3 gives the full variable domain: DSGVTQTPKHLITATGQRVTLRCSPRSGDLSVYWYQQSLDQGLQFLIQYYNGEERAKGNILERFSAQQFPDLHSELNLSSLELGDSALYFCASSADIGGLNGYTFGSGTRLTVV.

The chain employs TRBV27 and TRBJ1-5, with a tentative D call TRBD1 (5 bases). Germline V gene lookup returns CDR1 MNHEY and CDR2 SMNVEV (reference sequence). This CDR3 is built from 14 residues. The V end lost 5 bases, the J end lost 1 base, and 9 bases lay between the germline ends. The CDR3 region is CASSVQGSNQPQHF. As DNA, the CDR3 is TGTGCCAGCAGTGTTCAGGGAAGCAATCAGCCCCAGCATTTT.

The genes are TRBV18 and TRBJ1-2, with TRBD1 matching 8 bases. The CDR3 extends over 13 amino acids. V shed 6 bases, J shed 5 bases, and the junction held 5 bases outside the gene matches. Germline values: CDR1 KGHSH, CDR2 LQKENI. The CDR3 DNA sequence: TGTGCCAGCTCCATCAGGGGGCGTTATGGCTACACCTTC. This codes for CASSIRGRYGYTF.

This clone appeared once. The chain links TRBV7-2 to TRBJ1-1; D is possibly TRBD1 (5 bases). V gave up 2 bases and J gave up 3 bases, with 19 bases separating them. Germline CDR1 and CDR2: SGHTA and FQGNSA. This CDR3 is 17 amino acids long. CDR3 in amino acids: CASSLTAGRYKDTEAFF. Here the CDR3 DNA reads TGTGCCAGCAGCTTAACAGCAGGGCGGTATAAAGACACTGAAGCTTTCTTT. Combining the CDR3 with reference TRBV7-2 and TRBJ1-1 gives the whole variable domain GAGVSQSPSNKVTEKGKDVELRCDPISGHTALYWYRQSLGQGLEFLIYFQGNSAPDKSGLPSDRFSAERTGGSVSTLTIQRTQQEDSAVYLCASSLTAGRYKDTEAFFGQGTRLTVV.

In nucleotides, the CDR3 is TGTGCCAGTAGACGGGGGGGAATCGAAGACACCATATATTTT. Translated, it gives CASRRGGIEDTIYF. This sequence joins TRBV19 and TRBJ1-3, with D tentatively TRBD1 (5 bases). This CDR3 spans 14 amino acids. V lost 6 bases, J lost 8 bases, and 17 bases lay in between. Germline assignment: CDR1 LNHDA and CDR2 SQIVND (reference sequence).